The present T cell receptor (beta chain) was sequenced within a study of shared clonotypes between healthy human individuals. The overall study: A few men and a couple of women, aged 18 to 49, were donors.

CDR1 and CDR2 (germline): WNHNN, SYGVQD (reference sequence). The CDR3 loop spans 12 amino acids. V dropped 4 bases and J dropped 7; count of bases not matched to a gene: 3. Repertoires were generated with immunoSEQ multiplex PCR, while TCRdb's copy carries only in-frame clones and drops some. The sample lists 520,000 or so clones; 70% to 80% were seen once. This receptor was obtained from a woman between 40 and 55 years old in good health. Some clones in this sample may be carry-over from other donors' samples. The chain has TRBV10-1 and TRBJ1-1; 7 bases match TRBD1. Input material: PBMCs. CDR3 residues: CASSAQGNEAFF. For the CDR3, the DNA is TGCGCCAGCAGTGCACAGGGGAATGAAGCTTTCTTT.